This T cell receptor (beta chain) was identified in a study of monozygotic twins with inflammatory bowel disease. Study findings and constraints: The results supported no single strong signal or clonotype associated with IBD. Telling different T cell subtypes apart from each other was not possible. Twins with IBD were found to have lower TCRbeta diversity (inverse Simpson) than healthy co-twins.

The CDR3 has 13 amino acids. From germline, CDR1 is LGHNA and CDR2 YNFKEQ. With the 5' RACE reads reprocessed, TCRdb shows one record per CDR3 protein and no DNA. The sample data list approximately 300,000 distinct CDR3 sequences. As regards this clonotype: What it recognizes is unknown.

This chain connects TRBV4-2 to TRBJ2-7. The sequence derives from a human donor with ulcerative colitis or Crohn's disease, or a healthy co-twin of an affected twin (not recorded which). Specimen: blood. The CDR3: CASSQEGRYEQYF.